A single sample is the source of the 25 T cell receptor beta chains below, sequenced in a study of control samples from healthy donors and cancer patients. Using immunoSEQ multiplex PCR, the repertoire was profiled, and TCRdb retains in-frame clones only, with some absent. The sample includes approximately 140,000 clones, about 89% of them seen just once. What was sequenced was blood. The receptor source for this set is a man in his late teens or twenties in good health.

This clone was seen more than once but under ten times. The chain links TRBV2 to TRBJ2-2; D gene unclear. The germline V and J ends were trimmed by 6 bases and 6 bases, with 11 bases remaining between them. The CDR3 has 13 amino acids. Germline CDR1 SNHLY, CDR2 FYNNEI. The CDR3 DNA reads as TGTGCCAGCAGGGGTATAGGCCCCGGGGAGCTGTTTTTT. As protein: CASRGIGPGELFF.

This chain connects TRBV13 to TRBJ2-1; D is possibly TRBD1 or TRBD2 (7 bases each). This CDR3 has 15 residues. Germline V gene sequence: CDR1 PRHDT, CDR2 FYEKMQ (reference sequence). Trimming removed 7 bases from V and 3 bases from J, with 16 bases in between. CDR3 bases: TGTGCCAGCAACCGCGACAGGGAGGGCTACAATGAGCAGTTCTTC. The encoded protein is CASNRDREGYNEQFF.

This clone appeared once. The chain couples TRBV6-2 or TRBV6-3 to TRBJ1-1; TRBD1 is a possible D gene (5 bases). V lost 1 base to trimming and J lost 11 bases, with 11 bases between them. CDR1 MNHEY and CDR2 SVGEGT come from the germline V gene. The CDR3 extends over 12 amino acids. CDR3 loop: CASSYWARGAFF. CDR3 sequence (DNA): TGTGCCAGCAGTTACTGGGCCCGGGGGGCTTTCTTT.

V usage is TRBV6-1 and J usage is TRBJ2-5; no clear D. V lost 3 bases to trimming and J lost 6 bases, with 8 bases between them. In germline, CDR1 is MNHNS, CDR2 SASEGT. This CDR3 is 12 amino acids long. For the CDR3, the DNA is TGTGCCAGCAGTGATCGAGGAAAGACCCAGTACTTC. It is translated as CASSDRGKTQYF.

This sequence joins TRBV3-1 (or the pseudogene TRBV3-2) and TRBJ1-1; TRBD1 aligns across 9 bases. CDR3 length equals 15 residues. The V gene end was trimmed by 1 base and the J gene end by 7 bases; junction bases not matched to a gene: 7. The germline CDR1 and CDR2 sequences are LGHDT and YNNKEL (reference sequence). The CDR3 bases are TGTGCCAGCAGCCAAGGTAGGGACAGGGCCAATGAAGCTTTCTTT. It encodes CASSQGRDRANEAFF.

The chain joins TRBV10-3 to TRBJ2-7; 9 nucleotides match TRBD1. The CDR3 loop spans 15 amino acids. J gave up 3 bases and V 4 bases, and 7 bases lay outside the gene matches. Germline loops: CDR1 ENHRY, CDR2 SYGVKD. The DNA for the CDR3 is TGTGCCATCAGTGGTGTGGACAGGGGAGACTACGAGCAGTACTTC. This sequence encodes CAISGVDRGDYEQYF.

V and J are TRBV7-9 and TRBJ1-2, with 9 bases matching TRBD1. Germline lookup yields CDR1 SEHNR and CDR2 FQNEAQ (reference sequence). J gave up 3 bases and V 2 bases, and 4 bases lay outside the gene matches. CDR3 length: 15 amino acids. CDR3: CASSLRQGVDYGYTF. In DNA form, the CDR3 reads TGTGCCAGCAGCTTACGACAGGGGGTTGACTATGGCTACACCTTC.

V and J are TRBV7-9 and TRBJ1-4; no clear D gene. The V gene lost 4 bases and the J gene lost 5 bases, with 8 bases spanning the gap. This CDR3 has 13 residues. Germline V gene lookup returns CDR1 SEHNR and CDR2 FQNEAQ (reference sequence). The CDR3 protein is CASSSLLNEKLFF. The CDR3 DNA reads TGTGCCAGCAGCTCCCTCCTAAATGAAAAACTGTTTTTT.

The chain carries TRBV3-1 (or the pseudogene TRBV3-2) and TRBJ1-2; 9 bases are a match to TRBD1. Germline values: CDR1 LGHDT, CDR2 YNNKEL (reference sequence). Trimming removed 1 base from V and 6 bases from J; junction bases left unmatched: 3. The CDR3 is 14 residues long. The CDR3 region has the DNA TGTGCCAGCAGCCAAGGGGGGACAGGGCATGGCTACACCTTC. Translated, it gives CASSQGGTGHGYTF.

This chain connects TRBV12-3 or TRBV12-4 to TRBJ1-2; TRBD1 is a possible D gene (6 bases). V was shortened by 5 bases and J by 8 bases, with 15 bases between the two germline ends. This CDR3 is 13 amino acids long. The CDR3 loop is CASSADRRSGYTF. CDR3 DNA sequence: TGTGCCAGCAGTGCGGACAGAAGGAGCGGCTACACCTTC.

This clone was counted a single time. CDR3 amino acids: CASTEGGYTGELFF. The CDR3 nucleotides read TGTGCCAGTACAGAGGGGGGGTACACCGGGGAGCTGTTTTTT. The chain carries TRBV2 and TRBJ2-2; a possible D gene is TRBD2 (7 bases). The CDR3 loop spans 14 amino acids. V was shortened by 9 bases and J by 3 bases, with 14 bases between the two germline ends. CDR1 SNHLY and CDR2 FYNNEI come from the germline V gene. Looking up the rest from reference TRBV2 and TRBJ2-2 gives the full variable domain: EPEVTQTPSHQVTQMGQEVILRCVPISNHLYFYWYRQILGQKVEFLVSFYNNEISEKSEIFDDQFSVERPDGSNFTLKIRSTKLEDSAMYFCASTEGGYTGELFFGEGSRLTVL.

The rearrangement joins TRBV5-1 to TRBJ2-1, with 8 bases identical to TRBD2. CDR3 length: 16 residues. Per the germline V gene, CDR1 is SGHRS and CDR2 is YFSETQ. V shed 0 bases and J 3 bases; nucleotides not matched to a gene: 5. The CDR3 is CASSLVGGTSYNEQFF. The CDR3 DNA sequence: TGCGCCAGCAGCTTGGTTGGCGGGACTAGCTACAATGAGCAGTTCTTC.

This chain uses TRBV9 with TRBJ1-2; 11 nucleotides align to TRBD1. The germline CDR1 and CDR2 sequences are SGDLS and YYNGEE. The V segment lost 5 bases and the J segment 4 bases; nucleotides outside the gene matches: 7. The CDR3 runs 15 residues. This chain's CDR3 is CASREGQGAGYGYTF. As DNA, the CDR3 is TGTGCCAGCAGGGAAGGACAGGGGGCAGGCTATGGCTACACCTTC.

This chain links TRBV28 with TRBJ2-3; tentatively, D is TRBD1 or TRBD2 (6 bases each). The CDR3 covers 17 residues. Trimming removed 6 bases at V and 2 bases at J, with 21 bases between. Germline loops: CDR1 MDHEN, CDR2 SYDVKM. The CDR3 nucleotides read TGTGCCAGCAGAGTGGGGGCAGGGGAGGAGTTCACAGATACGCAGTATTTT. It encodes CASRVGAGEEFTDTQYF.

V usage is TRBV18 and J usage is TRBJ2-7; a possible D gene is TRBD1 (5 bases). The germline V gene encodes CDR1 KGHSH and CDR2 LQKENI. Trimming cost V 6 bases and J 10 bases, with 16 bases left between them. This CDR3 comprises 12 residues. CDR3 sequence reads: CASSQDNEDQYF. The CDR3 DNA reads TGTGCCAGCTCTCAGGACAATGAAGACCAGTACTTC.

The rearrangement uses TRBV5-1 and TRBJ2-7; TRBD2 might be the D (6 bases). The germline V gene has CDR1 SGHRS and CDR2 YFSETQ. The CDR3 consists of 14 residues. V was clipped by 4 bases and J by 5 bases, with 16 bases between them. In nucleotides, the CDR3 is TGCGCCAGCAGCGCATACGGGACTTCCCACGAGCAGTACTTC. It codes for CASSAYGTSHEQYF.

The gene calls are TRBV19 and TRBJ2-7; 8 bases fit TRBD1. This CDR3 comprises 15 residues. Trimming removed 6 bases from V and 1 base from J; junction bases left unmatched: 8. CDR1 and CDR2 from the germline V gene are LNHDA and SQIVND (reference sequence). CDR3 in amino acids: CASSPAGGVSYEQYF. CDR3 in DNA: TGTGCCAGTAGCCCGGCAGGGGGCGTTTCCTACGAGCAGTACTTC.

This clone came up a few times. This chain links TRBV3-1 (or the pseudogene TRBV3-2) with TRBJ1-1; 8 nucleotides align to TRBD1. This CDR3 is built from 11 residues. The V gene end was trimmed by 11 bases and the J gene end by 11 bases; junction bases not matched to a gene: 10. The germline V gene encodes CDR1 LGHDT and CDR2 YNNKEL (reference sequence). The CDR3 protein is CAVGQGGLAFF. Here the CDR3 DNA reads TGTGCCGTTGGACAGGGAGGTTTGGCTTTCTTT.

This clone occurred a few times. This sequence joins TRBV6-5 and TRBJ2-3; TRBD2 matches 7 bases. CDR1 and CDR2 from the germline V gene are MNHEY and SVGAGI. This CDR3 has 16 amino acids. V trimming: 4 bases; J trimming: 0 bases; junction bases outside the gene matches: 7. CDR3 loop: CASSSPAGTSTDTQYF. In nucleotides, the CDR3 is TGTGCCAGCAGTTCCCCAGCGGGGACTAGCACAGATACGCAGTATTTT.

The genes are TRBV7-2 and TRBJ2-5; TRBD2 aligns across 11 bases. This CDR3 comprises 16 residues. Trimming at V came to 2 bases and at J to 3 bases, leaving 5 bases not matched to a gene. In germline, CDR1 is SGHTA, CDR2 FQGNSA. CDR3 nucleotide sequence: TGTGCCAGCAGCTTAACCCAACTAGCGGGGGAAGAGACCCAGTACTTC. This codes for CASSLTQLAGEETQYF.

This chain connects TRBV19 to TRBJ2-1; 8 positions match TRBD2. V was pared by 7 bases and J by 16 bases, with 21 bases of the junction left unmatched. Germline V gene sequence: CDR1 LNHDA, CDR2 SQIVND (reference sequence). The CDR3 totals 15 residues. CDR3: CASTPGGPGLGVIFF. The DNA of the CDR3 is TGTGCCAGTACCCCGGGGGGGCCCGGCCTCGGTGTTATATTCTTC.

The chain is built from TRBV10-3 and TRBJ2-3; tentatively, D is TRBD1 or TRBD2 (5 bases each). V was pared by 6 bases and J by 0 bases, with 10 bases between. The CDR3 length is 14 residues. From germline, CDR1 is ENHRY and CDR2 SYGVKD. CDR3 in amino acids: CAIRRGPSTDTQYF. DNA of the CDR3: TGTGCCATCAGGAGGGGCCCTAGCACAGATACGCAGTATTTT.

The CDR3 DNA sequence: TGTGCCAGCAGCCAGCGACAGGGGCAATCTTACAATGAGCAGTTCTTC. The encoded protein is CASSQRQGQSYNEQFF. V usage is TRBV11-2 and J usage is TRBJ2-1; 8 bases are a match to TRBD1. This CDR3 is built from 16 residues. The J segment lost 4 bases and the V segment lost 5 bases, leaving 10 bases of the junction unmatched. The germline V gene encodes CDR1 SGHAT and CDR2 FQNNGV.

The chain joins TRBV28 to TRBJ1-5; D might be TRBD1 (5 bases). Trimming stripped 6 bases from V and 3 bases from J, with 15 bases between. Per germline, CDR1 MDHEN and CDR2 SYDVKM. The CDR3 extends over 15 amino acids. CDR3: CASSYRTPPNQPQHF. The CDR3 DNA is TGTGCCAGCAGCTACAGGACCCCCCCCAATCAGCCCCAGCATTTT.

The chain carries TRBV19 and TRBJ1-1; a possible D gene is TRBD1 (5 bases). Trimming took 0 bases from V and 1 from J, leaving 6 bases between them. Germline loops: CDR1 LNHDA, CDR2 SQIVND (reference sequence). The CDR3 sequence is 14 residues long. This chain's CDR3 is CASSIDGGNTEAFF. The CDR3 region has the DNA TGTGCCAGTAGTATAGACGGGGGGAACACTGAAGCTTTCTTT.